The 10 T cell receptor beta chains below all came from one sample that was sequenced in a study of blood T cell repertoires in COVID-19. The assay was immunoSEQ multiplex PCR, and TCRdb's table has in-frame clones only and misses some. This table holds some 170,000 clones, around 81% found once. The sample taken for sequencing was peripheral blood. The receptors here all came from a middle-aged woman with COVID-19, enrolled during active disease.

This rearrangement joins TRBV7-2 to TRBJ2-3, with D unclear. The germline V gene has CDR1 SGHTA and CDR2 FQGNSA. Deletions cut 4 bases from V and 8 bases from J, with 7 bases between. The CDR3 covers 11 residues. CDR3 DNA: TGTGCCAGCAGCTACCAGATTACGCAGTATTTT. Translating gives CASSYQITQYF. The entire variable domain, with the rest obtained from reference TRBV7-2 and TRBJ2-3, is as follows: GAGVSQSPSNKVTEKGKDVELRCDPISGHTALYWYRQSLGQGLEFLIYFQGNSAPDKSGLPSDRFSAERTGGSVSTLTIQRTQQEDSAVYLCASSYQITQYFGPGTRLTVL.

The rearrangement joins TRBV7-9 to TRBJ1-3, with TRBD1 matching over 8 bases. V lost 5 bases to trimming and J lost 6 bases; unmatched junction nucleotides: 12. CDR3 length: 16 residues. Germline CDR1 is SEHNR and CDR2 is FQNEAQ (reference sequence). The CDR3 bases are TGTGCCAGCAGCCCAGACAGGGGCGTTGCGCAAAACACCATATATTTT. Translated: CASSPDRGVAQNTIYF.

The chain links TRBV7-3 to TRBJ2-1; TRBD1 is a possible D gene (6 bases). This CDR3 spans 14 amino acids. CDR1 and CDR2 (germline): SGHTA, FQGTGA. Trimming cost V 5 bases and J 8 bases, with 16 bases left between them. CDR3 coding DNA: TGTGCCAGCAGCCAAAACCAGGGGCAGGATGAGCAGTTCTTC. Translating it yields CASSQNQGQDEQFF.

The V call is TRBV3-1 (or the pseudogene TRBV3-2), the J call TRBJ2-3; TRBD2 is a possible D gene (6 bases). V was shortened by 6 bases and J by 2 bases, with 15 bases between the two germline ends. The CDR3 extends over 15 amino acids. The V gene's germline CDR1 is LGHDT and CDR2 YNNKEL (reference sequence). In DNA form, the CDR3 reads TGTGCCAGCAGGCAGGGACTTCGTTCCACAGATACGCAGTATTTT. Translated: CASRQGLRSTDTQYF.

This chain uses TRBV29-1 with TRBJ2-3, with 8 bases aligning to TRBD2. The germline CDR1 and CDR2 sequences are SQVTM and ANQGSEA. This CDR3 contains 16 residues. The ends lost 3 bases at V and 0 bases at J; junction bases unmatched: 8. The DNA of the CDR3 is TGCAGCGTTGAGGCCCTACGGGAGGGTAGCACAGATACGCAGTATTTT. It codes for CSVEALREGSTDTQYF.

This clone was found once. The CDR3 protein is CASSPRDRGDSEQFF. The CDR3 nucleotides are TGTGCCAGCAGCCCCCGGGACAGGGGTGATAGTGAGCAGTTCTTC. The chain links TRBV7-9 to TRBJ2-1; 10 positions agree with TRBD1. Germline V gene data show CDR1 as SEHNR and CDR2 as FQNEAQ (reference sequence). J gave up 9 bases and V 5 bases, and 10 bases lay outside the gene matches. The CDR3 runs to 15 residues. Drawing the rest from reference TRBV7-9 and TRBJ2-1, the complete variable domain is DTGVSQNPRHKITKRGQNVTFRCDPISEHNRLYWYRQTLGQGPEFLTYFQNEAQLEKSRLLSDRFSAERPKGSFSTLEIQRTEQGDSAMYLCASSPRDRGDSEQFFGPGTRLTVL.

The chain is built from TRBV2 and TRBJ1-2, with TRBD1 matching 8 bases. Unmatched junction bases numbered 9, after V lost 7 bases and J lost 8 bases. The CDR3 has 13 amino acids. The V gene's germline CDR1 is SNHLY and CDR2 FYNNEI. The CDR3 nucleotides are TGTGCCAGCACCCCGACAGGGGTCAGCGGCTACACCTTC. It translates to CASTPTGVSGYTF.

The chain recombines TRBV7-8 with TRBJ2-3, with 7 nucleotides matching TRBD1. Germline V gene sequence: CDR1 SGHVS, CDR2 FQNEAQ. V dropped 3 bases and J dropped 3; count of bases not matched to a gene: 6. This CDR3 is built from 15 residues. CDR3 amino acids: CASSFDRVVTDTQYF. CDR3 sequence (DNA): TGTGCCAGCAGCTTCGACAGGGTGGTAACAGATACGCAGTATTTT.

This clone was counted once. The rearrangement links TRBV19 to TRBJ2-3, with D perhaps matching TRBD2 (6 bases). V lost 5 bases, J lost 6 bases, and 12 bases lay in between. The length of the CDR3 is 13 residues. Germline loops: CDR1 LNHDA, CDR2 SQIVND (reference sequence). The chain's CDR3 is CASSGGGWDTQYF. DNA of the CDR3: TGTGCCAGTAGTGGTGGAGGGTGGGATACGCAGTATTTT.

The chain employs TRBV7-3 and TRBJ2-6, with D maybe TRBD2 (6 bases). This CDR3 region has 18 residues. Per germline, CDR1 SGHTA and CDR2 FQGTGA. Deletions cut 2 bases from V and 1 base from J, with 15 bases between. Written as DNA, the CDR3 is TGTGCCAGCAGCTTATATCCCCCCGGAGGGTCTGGGGCCAACGTCCTGACTTTC. This codes for CASSLYPPGGSGANVLTF.